Presented here are 2 T cell receptor beta chains from one specimen sequenced in a study of CD8+CD57+ T cells in acquired aplastic anemia. The template used for profiling TCR beta VDJ and CDR3 was genomic DNA. Each CDR3 protein is one row after TCRdb ran MiXCR on the reads. The sample gives around 250,000 distinct CDR3 sequences, 56% of which show up once; less than 9.5% is in the top ten. The sequencing sample was made of sorted CD4+, CD8+, or CD8+CD57+ T cells (not recorded which) from PBMCs. The receptors were sampled from a human donor with severe aplastic anemia or a healthy control (not recorded which).

The CDR3 nucleotides read TGCGCCAGCAGTGAGTCGTCGGGAAAGACTGAAGCTTTCTTT. Translated: CASSESSGKTEAFF. The J gene is TRBJ1-1, the V gene TRBV10-2; no clear D. The V and J ends lost 0 bases and 5 bases respectively, with 10 bases between them. The CDR3 extends over 14 amino acids. CDR1 and CDR2 from the germline V gene are WSHSY and SAAADI.

As to this clonotype: Possible read error: a much larger clone is one base away. The chain is built from TRBV30 and TRBJ1-2, with D maybe TRBD1 (5 bases). This CDR3 spans 14 amino acids. The germline CDR1 and CDR2 sequences are GTSNPN and SVGIG (reference sequence). CDR3 nucleotides: TGTGCCTGGGGGAGGACACCTTTGAACTATGGCTGCACCTTC. Its translation: CAWGRTPLNYGCTF.